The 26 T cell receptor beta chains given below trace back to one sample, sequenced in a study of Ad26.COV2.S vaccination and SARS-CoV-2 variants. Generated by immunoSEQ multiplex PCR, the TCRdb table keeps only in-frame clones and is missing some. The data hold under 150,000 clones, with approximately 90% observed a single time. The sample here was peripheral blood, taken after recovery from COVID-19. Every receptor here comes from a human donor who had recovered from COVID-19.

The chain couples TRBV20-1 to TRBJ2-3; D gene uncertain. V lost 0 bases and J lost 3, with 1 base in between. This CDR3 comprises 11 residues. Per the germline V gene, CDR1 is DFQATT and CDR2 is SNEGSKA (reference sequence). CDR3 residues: CSARETDTQYF. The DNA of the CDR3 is TGCAGTGCTAGAGAAACAGATACGCAGTATTTT.

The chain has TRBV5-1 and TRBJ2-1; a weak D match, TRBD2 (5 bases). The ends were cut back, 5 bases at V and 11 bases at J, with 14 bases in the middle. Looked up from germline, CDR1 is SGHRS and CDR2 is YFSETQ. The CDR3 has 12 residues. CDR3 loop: CASSQRGDKQFF. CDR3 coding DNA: TGCGCCAGCAGTCAACGGGGTGATAAGCAGTTCTTC.

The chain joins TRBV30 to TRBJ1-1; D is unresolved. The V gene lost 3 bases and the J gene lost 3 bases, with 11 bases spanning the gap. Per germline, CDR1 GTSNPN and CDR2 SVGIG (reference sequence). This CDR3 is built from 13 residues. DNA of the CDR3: TGTGCCTGGAGCTTTCAGGTGTACACTGAAGCTTTCTTT. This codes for CAWSFQVYTEAFF.

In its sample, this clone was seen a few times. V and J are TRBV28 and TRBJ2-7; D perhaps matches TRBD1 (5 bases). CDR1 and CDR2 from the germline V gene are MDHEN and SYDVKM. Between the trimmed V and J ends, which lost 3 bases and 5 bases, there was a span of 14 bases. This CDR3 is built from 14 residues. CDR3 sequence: CASSFAGRADEQYF. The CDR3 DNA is TGTGCCAGCAGTTTCGCAGGCAGGGCTGACGAGCAGTACTTC.

This CDR3 is CASSQSGGANEKLFF. The CDR3 nucleotides read TGCGCCAGCAGCCAATCCGGGGGGGCTAATGAAAAACTGTTTTTT. The gene calls are TRBV4-1 and TRBJ1-4, with D possibly matching TRBD1 (5 bases). Germline lookup yields CDR1 MGHRA and CDR2 YSYEKL. With 2 bases removed from V and 3 bases from J, the gap between germline ends came to 10 bases. The CDR3 extends over 15 amino acids.

The CDR3 protein is CASRYGTGLYEQYF. As DNA, the CDR3 is TGTGCCAGCAGATACGGGACAGGGCTTTACGAGCAGTACTTC. The chain is built from TRBV11-2 and TRBJ2-7; 9 bases agree with TRBD1. Trimming removed 6 bases from V and 4 bases from J; junction bases left unmatched: 7. This CDR3 contains 14 residues. Germline CDR1 is SGHAT and CDR2 is FQNNGV.

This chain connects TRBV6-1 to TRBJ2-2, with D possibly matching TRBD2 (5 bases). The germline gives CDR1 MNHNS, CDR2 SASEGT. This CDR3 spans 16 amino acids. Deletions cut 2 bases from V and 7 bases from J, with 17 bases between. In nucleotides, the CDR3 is TGTGCCAGCAGTGAAATCGGTCTAGCTCTCGGCGGGGAGCTGTTTTTT. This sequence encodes CASSEIGLALGGELFF.

CDR3 in DNA: TGTGCCAGCAACCACCCAAACTACCCACCCAGGGGATACTATGGCTACACCTTC. Translation: CASNHPNYPPRGYYGYTF. The chain uses TRBV2 and TRBJ1-2, with a weak D call TRBD1 (6 bases). Germline V gene data show CDR1 as SNHLY and CDR2 as FYNNEI. V dropped 7 bases and J dropped 3 bases, with 27 bases sitting between them. This CDR3 region has 18 residues.

This CDR3 reads CASSIGPQLPYEQYF. CDR3 DNA sequence: TGTGCCAGTAGTATAGGGCCACAGCTTCCCTACGAGCAGTACTTC. The genes are TRBV19 and TRBJ2-7; no reliable D call. Looked up from germline, CDR1 is LNHDA and CDR2 is SQIVND (reference sequence). CDR3 length: 15 amino acids. V was clipped by 1 base and J by 2 bases, with 12 bases between them. Based on the CDR3 plus reference TRBV19 and TRBJ2-7, the full variable domain is DGGITQSPKYLFRKEGQNVTLSCEQNLNHDAMYWYRQDPGQGLRLIYYSQIVNDFQKGDIAEGYSVSREKKESFPLTVTSAQKNPTAFYLCASSIGPQLPYEQYFGPGTRLTVT.

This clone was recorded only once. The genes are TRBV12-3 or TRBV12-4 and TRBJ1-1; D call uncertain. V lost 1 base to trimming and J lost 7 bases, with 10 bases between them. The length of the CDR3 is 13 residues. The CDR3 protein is CASSLGAGGEAFF. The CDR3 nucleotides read TGTGCCAGCAGTTTAGGGGCAGGCGGTGAAGCTTTCTTT.

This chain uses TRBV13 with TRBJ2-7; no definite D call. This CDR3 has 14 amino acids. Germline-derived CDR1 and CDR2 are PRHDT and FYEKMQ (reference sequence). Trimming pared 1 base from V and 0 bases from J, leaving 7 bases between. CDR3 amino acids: CASSLETSSYEQYF. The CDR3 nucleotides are TGTGCCAGCAGCTTAGAAACAAGCTCCTACGAGCAGTACTTC.

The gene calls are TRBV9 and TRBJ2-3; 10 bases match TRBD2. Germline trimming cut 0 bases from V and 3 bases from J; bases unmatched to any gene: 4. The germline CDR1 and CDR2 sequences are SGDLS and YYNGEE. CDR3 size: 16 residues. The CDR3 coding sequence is TGTGCCAGCAGCGTAGAAGCGGGGGGGCCTACAGATACGCAGTATTTT. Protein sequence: CASSVEAGGPTDTQYF.

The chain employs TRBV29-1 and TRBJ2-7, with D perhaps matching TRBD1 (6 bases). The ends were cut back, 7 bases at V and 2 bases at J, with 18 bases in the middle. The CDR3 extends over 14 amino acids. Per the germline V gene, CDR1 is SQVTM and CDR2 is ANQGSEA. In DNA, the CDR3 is TGCAGCGCCTCGCCGGGACACGACCCCTACGAGCAGTACTTC. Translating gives CSASPGHDPYEQYF.

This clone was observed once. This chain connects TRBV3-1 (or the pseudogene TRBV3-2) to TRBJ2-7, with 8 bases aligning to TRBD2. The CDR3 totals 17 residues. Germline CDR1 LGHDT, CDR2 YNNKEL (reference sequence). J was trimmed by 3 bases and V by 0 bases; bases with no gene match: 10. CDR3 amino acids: CASSQDFQRGPYYEQYF. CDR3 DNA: TGTGCCAGCAGCCAAGATTTCCAGCGGGGGCCTTACTACGAGCAGTACTTC.

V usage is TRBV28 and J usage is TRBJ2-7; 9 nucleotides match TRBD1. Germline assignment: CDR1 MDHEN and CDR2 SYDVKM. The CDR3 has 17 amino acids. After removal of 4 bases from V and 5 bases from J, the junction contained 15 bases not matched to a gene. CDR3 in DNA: TGTGCCAGCAGTTACCCTTCCGCGGACAGGGGAGGGGACGAGCAGTACTTC. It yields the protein CASSYPSADRGGDEQYF. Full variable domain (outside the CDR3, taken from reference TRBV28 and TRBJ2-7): DVKVTQSSRYLVKRTGEKVFLECVQDMDHENMFWYRQDPGLGLRLIYFSYDVKMKEKGDIPEGYSVSREKKERFSLILESASTNQTSMYLCASSYPSADRGGDEQYFGPGTRLTVT.

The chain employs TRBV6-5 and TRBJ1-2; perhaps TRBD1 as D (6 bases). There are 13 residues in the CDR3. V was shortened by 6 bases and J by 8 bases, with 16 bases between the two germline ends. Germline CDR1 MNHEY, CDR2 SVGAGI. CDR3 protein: CASRGGTRGGYTF. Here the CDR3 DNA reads TGTGCCAGCAGGGGGGGCACTCGTGGAGGCTACACCTTC.

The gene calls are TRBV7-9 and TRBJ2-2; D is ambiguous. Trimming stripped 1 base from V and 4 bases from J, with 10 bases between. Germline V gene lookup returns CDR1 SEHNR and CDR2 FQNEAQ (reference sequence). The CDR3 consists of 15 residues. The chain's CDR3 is CASSLEPFSTGELFF. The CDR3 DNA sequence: TGTGCCAGCAGCTTAGAACCATTCAGCACCGGGGAGCTGTTTTTT.

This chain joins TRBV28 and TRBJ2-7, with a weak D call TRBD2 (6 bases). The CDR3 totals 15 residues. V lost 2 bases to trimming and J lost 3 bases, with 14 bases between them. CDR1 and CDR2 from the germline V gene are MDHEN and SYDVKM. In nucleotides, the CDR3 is TGTGCCAGCAGTTTAAGGAGGGGCAGCCGCTACGAGCAGTACTTC. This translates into CASSLRRGSRYEQYF.

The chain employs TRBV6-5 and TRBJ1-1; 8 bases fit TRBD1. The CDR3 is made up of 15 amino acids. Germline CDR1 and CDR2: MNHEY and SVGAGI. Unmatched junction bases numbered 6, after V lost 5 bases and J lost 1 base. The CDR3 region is CASSQQGGTNTEAFF. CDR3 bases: TGTGCCAGCAGTCAACAGGGGGGAACGAACACTGAAGCTTTCTTT.

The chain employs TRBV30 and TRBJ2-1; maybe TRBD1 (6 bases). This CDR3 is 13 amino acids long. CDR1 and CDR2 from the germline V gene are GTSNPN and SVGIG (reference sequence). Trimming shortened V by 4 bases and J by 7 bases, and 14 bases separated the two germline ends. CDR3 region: CAWKWGPGNEQFF. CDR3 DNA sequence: TGTGCCTGGAAGTGGGGGCCGGGAAATGAGCAGTTCTTC.

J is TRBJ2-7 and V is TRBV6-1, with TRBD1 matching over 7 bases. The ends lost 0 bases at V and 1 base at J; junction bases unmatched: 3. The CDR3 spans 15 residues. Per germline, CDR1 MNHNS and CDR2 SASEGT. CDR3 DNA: TGTGCCAGCAGTGAAGCCAGGGGGTTTTCCTACGAGCAGTACTTC. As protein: CASSEARGFSYEQYF.

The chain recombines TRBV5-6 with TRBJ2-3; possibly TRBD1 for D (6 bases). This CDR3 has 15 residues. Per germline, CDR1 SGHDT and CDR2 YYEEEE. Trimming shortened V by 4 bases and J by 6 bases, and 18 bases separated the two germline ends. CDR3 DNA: TGTGCCAGCAGCCACATGACAGGATCAGTGGATACGCAGTATTTT. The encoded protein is CASSHMTGSVDTQYF.

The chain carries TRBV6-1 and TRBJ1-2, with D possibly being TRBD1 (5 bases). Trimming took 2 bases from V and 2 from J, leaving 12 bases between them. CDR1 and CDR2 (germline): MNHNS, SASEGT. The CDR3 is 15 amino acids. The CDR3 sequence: CASSESLTANYGYTF. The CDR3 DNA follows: TGTGCCAGCAGTGAATCCCTGACAGCCAACTATGGCTACACCTTC.

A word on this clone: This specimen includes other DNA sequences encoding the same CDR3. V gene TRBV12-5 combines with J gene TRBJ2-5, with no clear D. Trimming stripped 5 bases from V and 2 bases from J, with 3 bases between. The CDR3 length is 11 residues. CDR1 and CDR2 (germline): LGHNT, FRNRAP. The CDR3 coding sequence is TGTGCTAGTGGTCTTCAAGAGACCCAGTACTTC. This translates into CASGLQETQYF.

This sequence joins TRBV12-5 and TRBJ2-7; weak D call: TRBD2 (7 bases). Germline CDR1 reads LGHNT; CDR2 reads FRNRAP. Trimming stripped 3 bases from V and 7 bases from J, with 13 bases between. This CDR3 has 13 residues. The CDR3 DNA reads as TGTGCTAGTGGTTTCGGGGGGCCGGGGGAGCAGTACTTC. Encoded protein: CASGFGGPGEQYF.

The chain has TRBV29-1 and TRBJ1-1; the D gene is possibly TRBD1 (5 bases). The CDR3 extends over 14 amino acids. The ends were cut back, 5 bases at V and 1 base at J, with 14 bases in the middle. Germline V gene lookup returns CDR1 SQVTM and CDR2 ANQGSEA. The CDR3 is CSVQKGGGNTEAFF. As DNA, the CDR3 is TGCAGCGTTCAAAAAGGCGGGGGGAACACTGAAGCTTTCTTT.